This TCR beta chain was found in a study of T cell changes during pregnancy in multiple sclerosis. Here immunoSEQ multiplex PCR was the method, and the copy in TCRdb shows in-frame clones only, minus some. The data show over 100,000 clones, with roughly nine tenths seen just once and less than 2% held by the top ten. CDR3 length: 16 residues. V was clipped by 0 bases and J by 6 bases; unmatched bases: 4. Germline assignment: CDR1 KGHSH and CDR2 LQKENI. The sequence derives from a female donor with multiple sclerosis, enrolled in a pregnancy study. Material: peripheral blood, obtained in the third trimester of pregnancy. The rearrangement joins TRBV18 to TRBJ2-2; TRBD2 matches at 10 bases. The CDR3 loop is CASSPPSAGGPGELFF. The CDR3, as DNA: TGTGCCAGCTCACCACCATCAGCGGGGGGGCCCGGGGAGCTGTTTTTT.